The T cell receptor (beta chain) described here comes from a study of control samples from healthy donors and cancer patients. The CDR3 has 14 residues. Germline CDR1 reads SEHNR; CDR2 reads FQNEAQ (reference sequence). Trimming shortened V by 2 bases and J by 8 bases, and 10 bases separated the two germline ends. This clone was picked up a small number of times. The protocol was immunoSEQ multiplex PCR, while the TCRdb copy is restricted to in-frame clones and leaves out a portion. The repertoire holds about 97,000 clones, about 90% seen once, with about 2.5% in the top ten. The receptor was isolated from a woman aged 18-29 years in good health. The sample was blood. The rearrangement uses TRBV7-9 and TRBJ1-6, with D possibly TRBD1 on 5 matching bases. The CDR3, as DNA: TGTGCCAGCAGCTTACAGGGCCGGGATTCACCCCTCCACTTT. Residues: CASSLQGRDSPLHF.